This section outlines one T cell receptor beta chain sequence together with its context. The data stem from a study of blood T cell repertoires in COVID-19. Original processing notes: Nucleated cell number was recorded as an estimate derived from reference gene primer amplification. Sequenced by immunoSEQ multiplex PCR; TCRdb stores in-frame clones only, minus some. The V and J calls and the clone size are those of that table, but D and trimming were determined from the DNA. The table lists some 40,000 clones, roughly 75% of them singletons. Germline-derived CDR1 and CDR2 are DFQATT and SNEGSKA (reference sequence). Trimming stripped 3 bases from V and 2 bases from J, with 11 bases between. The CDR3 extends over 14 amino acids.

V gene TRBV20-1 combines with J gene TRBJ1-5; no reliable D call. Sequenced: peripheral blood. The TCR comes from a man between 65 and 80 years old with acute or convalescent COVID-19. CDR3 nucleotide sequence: TGCAGTGCTAGTGTCGGTATGCGCAATCAGCCCCAGCATTTT. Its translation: CSASVGMRNQPQHF.